The clone carrying this T cell receptor beta chain was counted only a few times. Seattle patient enrollment occurred during active infection, with longitudinal follow-up thereafter. Trimming cost V 5 bases and J 3 bases, with 17 bases left between them. CDR1 is SGHAT and CDR2 is FQNNGV in the germline V gene. The CDR3 covers 15 residues. The data are from a study of blood T cell repertoires in COVID-19. The wider study: The study drew acute and convalescent COVID-19 samples from the United States, Italy and Spain. PBMCs, B-cell-depleted T cells, or T cells provided the cDNA or gDNA that made up the material.

How the authors handled the data: For nucleated cells, counts were estimated from reference gene primer amplification. Produced via immunoSEQ multiplex PCR; TCRdb's table is partial and in-frame only. V and J calls and clone size are as listed in that table; D and trimming were resolved from the DNA. The data hold about 120,000 clones, with approximately 85% observed a single time. The chain combines TRBV11-2 with TRBJ2-7, with D possibly TRBD1 on 6 matching bases. The sequenced material came from peripheral blood. This TCR derives from a woman in her sixties or seventies with COVID-19, enrolled during active disease. The CDR3 loop reads CASSLERQVVYEQYF. The CDR3 DNA follows: TGTGCCAGCAGCCTTGAGCGACAGGTAGTCTACGAGCAGTACTTC.